The 27 T cell receptor beta chains in this list originate from one sample, sequenced in a study of T cells in tumors after PD-1 blockade. Data came from immunoSEQ multiplex PCR; TCRdb stores just in-frame clones and leaves some out. The data hold around 4,900 clones, with approximately 60% observed a single time. Sequenced material: tumor tissue, taken after anti-PD-1 treatment. The receptors were sampled from a human donor with basal cell carcinoma.

This clone has a single count. The chain uses TRBV5-1 and TRBJ2-5; 8 bases map to TRBD2. CDR3 length equals 16 residues. From germline, CDR1 is SGHRS and CDR2 YFSETQ. V was clipped by 0 bases and J by 4 bases; unmatched bases: 8. CDR3 in amino acids: CASSLGRTGGGETQYF. The CDR3 DNA is TGCGCCAGCAGCTTGGGACGTACGGGAGGGGGAGAGACCCAGTACTTC. The complete variable domain, with remaining parts taken from reference TRBV5-1 and TRBJ2-5, reads KAGVTQTPRYLIKTRGQQVTLSCSPISGHRSVSWYQQTPGQGLQFLFEYFSETQRNKGNFPGRFSGRQFSNSRSEMNVSTLELGDSALYLCASSLGRTGGGETQYFGPGTRLLVL.

The chain uses TRBV5-4 and TRBJ2-1, with a possible D match to TRBD2 (6 bases). Per germline, CDR1 SGHNT and CDR2 YYREEE (reference sequence). The CDR3 is 13 amino acids. The germline V and J ends were trimmed by 5 bases and 5 bases, with 11 bases remaining between them. The CDR3 sequence is CASSSKRDNEQFF. CDR3 coding DNA: TGTGCCAGCAGTTCGAAGCGGGACAATGAGCAGTTCTTC.

The chain employs TRBV7-2 and TRBJ1-5; D may be TRBD1 (5 bases). The CDR3 totals 16 residues. The germline V gene has CDR1 SGHTA and CDR2 FQGNSA. V was shortened by 3 bases and J by 4 bases, with 16 bases between the two germline ends. CDR3 coding DNA: TGTGCCAGCAGCTTTGGGGGGAACAGAAGAAATCAGCCCCAGCATTTT. Its protein product is CASSFGGNRRNQPQHF.

The chain uses TRBV5-4 and TRBJ2-7; D unresolved. The germline V and J ends were trimmed by 0 bases and 5 bases, with 15 bases remaining between them. The CDR3 is 15 residues long. In germline, CDR1 is SGHNT, CDR2 YYREEE (reference sequence). The CDR3, as DNA: TGTGCCAGCAGCTTGGGTGCAGGCCCCTCAAACGAGCAGTACTTC. Translation gives CASSLGAGPSNEQYF.

The chain carries TRBV19 and TRBJ1-2; TRBD1 matches at 9 bases. Unmatched junction bases numbered 10, after V lost 2 bases and J lost 3 bases. CDR3 length: 17 residues. Germline V CDR1 and CDR2: LNHDA, SQIVND (reference sequence). The CDR3 spells CASSISTGGHVDYGYTF. CDR3 nucleotides: TGTGCCAGTAGTATAAGTACAGGGGGCCACGTAGACTATGGCTACACCTTC.

Here the CDR3 reads CASSLGQGVGYTF. The CDR3 DNA reads TGCGCCAGCAGCTTGGGGCAGGGGGTTGGCTACACCTTC. The gene calls are TRBV5-1 and TRBJ1-2, with 7 nucleotides matching TRBD1. There are 13 residues in the CDR3. Germline CDR1 is SGHRS and CDR2 is YFSETQ. V lost 0 bases and J lost 7; bases outside the gene matches: 3.

This rearrangement joins TRBV19 to TRBJ1-4; possibly TRBD1 for D (6 bases). CDR3 size: 14 residues. V was shortened by 7 bases and J by 8 bases, with 17 bases between the two germline ends. CDR1 is LNHDA and CDR2 is SQIVND in the germline V gene (reference sequence). The CDR3 protein is CASKTGPNREKLFF. The CDR3 DNA reads TGTGCCAGTAAGACAGGTCCCAACCGGGAAAAACTGTTTTTT.

The CDR3 sequence: CAWRDGVRGTNTGELFF. CDR3 sequence (DNA): TGTGCCTGGAGGGACGGGGTGCGGGGAACGAACACCGGGGAGCTGTTTTTT. The chain joins TRBV30 to TRBJ2-2; tentative D call: TRBD2 (6 bases). CDR1 is GTSNPN, CDR2 SVGIG, per germline (reference sequence). V lost 3 bases and J lost 0, with 17 bases in between. This CDR3 comprises 17 residues. Variable domain in full (rest from reference TRBV30 and TRBJ2-2): SQTIHQWPATLVQPVGSPLSLECTVEGTSNPNLYWYRQAAGRGLQLLFYSVGIGQISSEVPQNLSASRPQDRQFILSSKKLLLSDSGFYLCAWRDGVRGTNTGELFFGEGSRLTVL.

The chain combines TRBV6-6 with TRBJ1-5; no definite D call. This CDR3 contains 14 residues. The V gene's germline CDR1 is MNHNY and CDR2 SVGAGI (reference sequence). Trimming took 6 bases from V and 0 from J, leaving 9 bases between them. The CDR3 sequence: CASSHPNSNQPQHF. CDR3 sequence (DNA): TGTGCCAGCAGCCATCCCAATAGCAATCAGCCCCAGCATTTT.

The chain combines TRBV19 with TRBJ2-5, with D unclear. Germline V gene sequence: CDR1 LNHDA, CDR2 SQIVND (reference sequence). Deletions cut 9 bases from V and 2 bases from J, with 1 base between. The CDR3 contains 9 residues. The CDR3 loop is CARQETQYF. The CDR3 coding sequence is TGTGCCAGACAAGAGACCCAGTACTTC. Supplemented by reference TRBV19 and TRBJ2-5, the full variable domain reads DGGITQSPKYLFRKEGQNVTLSCEQNLNHDAMYWYRQDPGQGLRLIYYSQIVNDFQKGDIAEGYSVSREKKESFPLTVTSAQKNPTAFYLCARQETQYFGPGTRLLVL.

This clone is labeled as medium-sized (0.01 to 0.1%). The J gene is TRBJ2-4, the V gene TRBV28; no clear D. The ends were cut back, 4 bases at V and 3 bases at J, with 13 bases in the middle. Germline loops: CDR1 MDHEN, CDR2 SYDVKM. CDR3 length: 15 residues. For the CDR3, the DNA is TGTGCCAGCAGTTCCGAAACACTTGGCAAAAACATTCAGTACTTC. It specifies CASSSETLGKNIQYF. Looking up the rest from reference TRBV28 and TRBJ2-4 gives the full variable domain: DVKVTQSSRYLVKRTGEKVFLECVQDMDHENMFWYRQDPGLGLRLIYFSYDVKMKEKGDIPEGYSVSREKKERFSLILESASTNQTSMYLCASSSETLGKNIQYFGAGTRLSVL.

The chain carries TRBV7-2 and TRBJ2-5; 8 nucleotides line up with TRBD2. The J segment lost 5 bases and the V segment lost 1 base, leaving 6 bases of the junction unmatched. Germline V gene data show CDR1 as SGHTA and CDR2 as FQGNSA. This CDR3 is 15 amino acids long. CDR3 DNA: TGTGCCAGCAGCTTAGTAGCGGGGCTTCGGGAGACCCAGTACTTC. Translation: CASSLVAGLRETQYF.

J is TRBJ1-5 and V is TRBV6-6; 7 bases fit TRBD1. The germline V gene encodes CDR1 MNHNY and CDR2 SVGAGI (reference sequence). With V trimmed by 6 bases and J by 11 bases, 13 bases remained unmatched. This CDR3 has 14 amino acids. The CDR3 DNA reads as TGTGCCAGCAGACTTGAGAGTCCGACAGGGTCCCAGCATTTT. It yields the protein CASRLESPTGSQHF.

This clone showed up just a few times. The rearrangement joins TRBV19 to TRBJ2-7; 8 positions agree with TRBD1. Germline trimming cut 8 bases from V and 3 bases from J; bases unmatched to any gene: 9. Germline lookup yields CDR1 LNHDA and CDR2 SQIVND (reference sequence). This CDR3 comprises 14 residues. DNA for the CDR3: TGTGCCAGTGGATCAGGGGGCGCGATCTACGAGCAGTACTTC. Translated: CASGSGGAIYEQYF.

The chain uses TRBV9 and TRBJ2-7; unclear D gene. CDR1 is SGDLS and CDR2 is YYNGEE in the germline V gene. The germline V and J ends were trimmed by 4 bases and 6 bases, with 11 bases remaining between them. The CDR3 length is 12 residues. CDR3 sequence (DNA): TGTGCCAGCAGCTCAGGTCTAGGCGAGCAGTACTTC. Translated, it gives CASSSGLGEQYF.

The CDR3 nucleotides read TGTGCCAGCAGCCCGGACAGTGCGGGGGAGCAGTACTTC. This translates into CASSPDSAGEQYF. The chain has TRBV5-6 and TRBJ2-7; D tentatively fits TRBD1 or TRBD2 (6 bases each). The V and J ends lost 4 bases and 7 bases respectively, with 15 bases between them. Germline CDR1 SGHDT, CDR2 YYEEEE. The CDR3 totals 13 residues.

The J gene is TRBJ2-1, the V gene TRBV6-1; TRBD2 aligns across 7 bases. The J segment lost 3 bases and the V segment lost 1 base, leaving 3 bases of the junction unmatched. Germline V lookup: CDR1 MNHNS, CDR2 SASEGT. CDR3 size: 15 residues. The CDR3 spells CASSEVGGVYNEQFF. CDR3 DNA: TGTGCCAGCAGTGAAGTGGGGGGGGTCTACAATGAGCAGTTCTTC.

This clone occurred once. V gene TRBV19 combines with J gene TRBJ2-4; 8 bases map to TRBD1. Germline values: CDR1 LNHDA, CDR2 SQIVND (reference sequence). CDR3 length: 18 residues. Trimming cost V 4 bases and J 1 base; bases outside gene matches: 12. The CDR3 DNA is TGTGCCAGTAGTACCTGGGACAGGACGCTTAGCGCCAAAAACATTCAGTACTTC. This translates into CASSTWDRTLSAKNIQYF.

The chain carries TRBV13 and TRBJ2-2, with a possible D match to TRBD2 (6 bases). Trimming took off 5 bases at V and 4 bases at J, with 17 bases between the two ends. In germline, CDR1 is PRHDT, CDR2 FYEKMQ (reference sequence). The length of the CDR3 is 16 residues. The CDR3 sequence: CASSPPGETGTGELFF. The CDR3 coding sequence is TGTGCCAGCAGCCCTCCGGGGGAGACGGGCACCGGGGAGCTGTTTTTT.

The chain is built from TRBV5-5 and TRBJ1-2; D not resolved. The ends were cut back, 2 bases at V and 4 bases at J, with 15 bases in the middle. CDR1 is SGHKS, CDR2 YYEKEE, per germline (reference sequence). CDR3 length: 15 amino acids. The CDR3 coding sequence is TGTGCCAGCAGCTTCAATAGGGAAGCGCTCTATGGCTACACCTTC. Translated, it gives CASSFNREALYGYTF.

Of note for this clone: A junction end diverges from the germline sequence, so it may reflect a read error. This chain connects TRBV6-2 or TRBV6-3 to TRBJ2-1; the D gene is possibly TRBD2 (7 bases). The CDR3 covers 14 residues. From germline, CDR1 is MNHEY and CDR2 SVGEGT. Here the CDR3 DNA reads TGTGCCAGCAGTCGGGGGGCGGGGTACAATGAGCAGCTCTTC. Amino acid sequence: CASSRGAGYNEQLF.

This clone is classed as medium-sized. One junction end disagrees with the germline gene, perhaps due to a read error. The CDR3 loop reads CASSLERGRVGAF. CDR3 in DNA: TGTGCCAGCAGCTTAGAAAGGGGCAGGGTTGGGGCCTTC. V usage is TRBV7-8 and J usage is TRBJ1-2; maybe TRBD1 (5 bases). Germline-derived CDR1 and CDR2 are SGHVS and FQNEAQ. This CDR3 is built from 13 residues. Combining the CDR3 with reference TRBV7-8 and TRBJ1-2 gives the whole variable domain GAGVSQSPRYKVAKRGQDVALRCDPISGHVSLFWYQQALGQGPEFLTYFQNEAQLDKSGLPSDRFFAERPEGSVSTLKIQRTQQEDSAVYLCASSLERGRVGAFGSGTRLTVV.

The table lists this clone with a few counts. The chain couples TRBV6-6 to TRBJ2-7; TRBD1 matches 7 bases. This CDR3 is built from 14 residues. Germline CDR1 is MNHNY and CDR2 is SVGAGI (reference sequence). V lost 10 bases, J lost 0 bases, and 9 bases stayed unmatched. The CDR3 reads CATHRGSSSYEQYF. CDR3 coding DNA: TGTGCCACCCACAGGGGCTCGAGCTCCTACGAGCAGTACTTC.

The chain joins TRBV19 to TRBJ1-6, with D unclear. This CDR3 is built from 15 residues. Trimming took 3 bases from V and 5 from J, leaving 11 bases between them. CDR1 is LNHDA and CDR2 is SQIVND in the germline V gene (reference sequence). The CDR3 DNA reads as TGTGCCAGTAGTATGGGTGGAATTGATAATTCACCCCTCCACTTT. Translated: CASSMGGIDNSPLHF.

The chain recombines TRBV5-1 with TRBJ2-7; D is perhaps TRBD1 (7 bases). The CDR3 runs to 17 residues. Germline CDR1 reads SGHRS; CDR2 reads YFSETQ. The V and J ends lost 0 bases and 0 bases respectively, with 16 bases between them. As DNA, the CDR3 is TGCGCCAGCAGCTTGGTCCCCAGGGGGGCTAGCTCCTACGAGCAGTACTTC. Translation gives CASSLVPRGASSYEQYF.

The rearrangement links TRBV6-5 to TRBJ1-5; a possible D gene is TRBD1 (6 bases). The length of the CDR3 is 15 residues. V lost 7 bases, J lost 6 bases, and 19 bases lay in between. The germline gives CDR1 MNHEY, CDR2 SVGAGI. The CDR3 loop is CASNLGRGISQPQHF. In DNA form, the CDR3 reads TGTGCCAGCAACTTAGGCAGGGGTATCAGTCAGCCCCAGCATTTT.

The gene calls are TRBV28 and TRBJ2-1; D gene uncertain. This CDR3 contains 14 residues. Trimming removed 1 base at V and 5 bases at J, with 9 bases between. Per germline, CDR1 MDHEN and CDR2 SYDVKM. The CDR3 reads CASSLLVSHNEQFF. As DNA, the CDR3 is TGTGCCAGCAGTTTATTGGTGTCCCACAATGAGCAGTTCTTC.